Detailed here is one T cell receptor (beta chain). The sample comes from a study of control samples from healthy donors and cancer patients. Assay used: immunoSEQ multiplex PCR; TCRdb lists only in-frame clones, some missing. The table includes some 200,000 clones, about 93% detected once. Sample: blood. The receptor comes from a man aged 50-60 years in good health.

The CDR3 loop reads CASSPTAGRSNTGELFF. The CDR3 coding sequence is TGTGCCAGCTCACCCACAGCCGGTCGTTCGAACACCGGGGAGCTGTTTTTT. V usage is TRBV18 and J usage is TRBJ2-2; D is ambiguous. The V gene's germline CDR1 is KGHSH and CDR2 LQKENI. V gave up 3 bases and J gave up 0 bases, with 14 bases separating them. This CDR3 has 17 amino acids.